The T cell receptor beta chain under discussion was sequenced for a study of blood T cell repertoires in COVID-19. The V and J ends lost 6 bases and 1 base respectively, with 6 bases between them. This CDR3 is built from 13 residues. Authors' methods: Reference gene primer amplification gave estimated nucleated cell counts. Only in-frame clones appear in the TCRdb table, and some are missing; sequencing was by immunoSEQ multiplex PCR. V, J and clone size derive from that table, while D and trimming were established from the DNA sequence. Among roughly 180,000 clones listed, approximately 80% were seen once.

V is TRBV12-3 or TRBV12-4 and J is TRBJ2-2, with TRBD1 as a possible D gene (6 bases). The sequence was obtained from a woman in her 50s with active or convalescent COVID-19. Sequenced: peripheral blood. CDR3 protein: CASRQGNTGELFF. The CDR3 bases are TGTGCCAGCAGACAGGGGAACACCGGGGAGCTGTTTTTT.